Listed here are 11 T cell receptor beta chains from one sample, sequenced in a study of cytomegalovirus exposure and HLA in healthy donors. The PCR was carried out with 60 Vbeta primers and 13 Jbeta primers. Some clones are missing from TCRdb's copy, which holds only in-frame ones; the method was immunoSEQ multiplex PCR. The sample includes over 150,000 clones, 73% seen only once; the top ten take under 7%. Sequenced input: PBMCs. The receptors here all came from a woman under 30 in good health and CMV-seropositive.

V is TRBV2 and J is TRBJ2-1, with unresolved D. Per the germline V gene, CDR1 is SNHLY and CDR2 is FYNNEI. CDR3 length: 12 residues. Trimming removed 11 bases from V and 10 bases from J, with 18 bases in between. CDR3 sequence (DNA): TGTGCCTCACGCGAGGATGTTGGCGAGCAGTTCTTC. The encoded protein is CASREDVGEQFF.

The chain recombines TRBV6-6 with TRBJ1-4; 7 bases fit TRBD1. In germline, CDR1 is MNHNY, CDR2 SVGAGI (reference sequence). The CDR3 covers 13 residues. V dropped 6 bases and J dropped 13; count of bases not matched to a gene: 11. The CDR3: CASSPHIGGGLFF. For the CDR3, the DNA is TGTGCCAGCAGCCCTCATATAGGGGGCGGACTGTTTTTT.

The CDR3 coding sequence is TGTGCCAGCAGCTTAGTACGAGGGTTGGGGGAAAAACTGTTTTTT. Translated, it gives CASSLVRGLGEKLFF. The V call is TRBV7-2, the J call TRBJ1-4; D remains ambiguous. The V end lost 1 base, the J end lost 8 bases, and 14 bases lay between the germline ends. CDR1 is SGHTA and CDR2 is FQGNSA in the germline V gene. The CDR3 totals 15 residues.

J is TRBJ1-6 and V is TRBV23-1, with 7 bases matching TRBD1. TRBV23-1 counts as an open reading frame of uncertain function. The CDR3 is 15 residues long. V lost 11 bases to trimming and J lost 7 bases; unmatched junction nucleotides: 14. The CDR3 here is CAHKQGCPRNSPLHF. The CDR3 nucleotides are TGCGCCCATAAACAGGGGTGCCCGAGGAATTCACCCCTCCACTTT.

The chain joins TRBV29-1 to TRBJ1-2, with a possible D match to TRBD1 (5 bases). V was shortened by 1 base and J by 2 bases, with 8 bases between the two germline ends. CDR1 is SQVTM, CDR2 ANQGSEA, per germline. This CDR3 is built from 13 residues. The chain's CDR3 is CSVEVNRNYGYTF. The CDR3 DNA is TGCAGCGTTGAAGTTAACAGGAACTATGGCTACACCTTC.

This clone was counted a single time. This rearrangement joins TRBV27 to TRBJ2-5, with 11 bases identical to TRBD2. V gave up 7 bases and J gave up 2 bases; unmatched junction bases: 6. Germline V gives CDR1 MNHEY, CDR2 SMNVEV (reference sequence). The CDR3 totals 15 residues. CDR3 bases: TGTGCCAGCACCATGACTAGCGGGGAACAAGAGACCCAGTACTTC. This codes for CASTMTSGEQETQYF.

This chain uses TRBV30 with TRBJ1-5, with D hard to call. CDR1 GTSNPN and CDR2 SVGIG come from the germline V gene (reference sequence). The CDR3 is 13 residues long. V lost 5 bases and J 2 bases, leaving 10 bases between the germline ends. The CDR3 DNA reads TGTGCCTGGGGAGGCTTGGGCAATCAGCCCCAGCATTTT. Translation: CAWGGLGNQPQHF.

This clone appeared a single time. The chain has TRBV7-2 and TRBJ1-3; D possibly corresponds to TRBD1 (5 bases). Per the germline V gene, CDR1 is SGHTA and CDR2 is FQGNSA. This CDR3 contains 17 residues. The germline V and J ends were trimmed by 3 bases and 0 bases, with 15 bases remaining between them. In DNA, the CDR3 is TGTGCCAGCAGCTTGAATGGACAACCGAGCTCTGGAAACACCATATATTTT. This gives the protein CASSLNGQPSSGNTIYF.

The chain carries TRBV7-2 and TRBJ1-1; 7 bases agree with TRBD1. Germline values: CDR1 SGHTA, CDR2 FQGNSA. V lost 1 base, J lost 0 bases, and 5 bases stayed unmatched. The CDR3 is 16 amino acids. The DNA for the CDR3 is TGTGCCAGCAGCTTAGGAGGGGGCGCGGTGAACACTGAAGCTTTCTTT. Translating gives CASSLGGGAVNTEAFF.

This clone showed up just a few times. This chain uses TRBV29-1 with TRBJ2-5; a possible D gene is TRBD1 (6 bases). CDR1 is SQVTM, CDR2 ANQGSEA, per germline. The CDR3 extends over 13 amino acids. V lost 7 bases and J 0 bases, leaving 12 bases between the germline ends. The DNA of the CDR3 is TGCAGCGCCCTGAACAGGGACCAAGAGACCCAGTACTTC. Protein product: CSALNRDQETQYF. The whole variable domain, filled in from reference TRBV29-1 and TRBJ2-5, reads SAVISQKPSRDICQRGTSLTIQCQVDSQVTMMFWYRQQPGQSLTLIATANQGSEATYESGFVIDKFPISRPNLTFSTLTVSNMSPEDSSIYLCSALNRDQETQYFGPGTRLLVL.

The chain uses TRBV14 and TRBJ2-4; a weak D match, TRBD2 (7 bases). Germline CDR1 reads SGHDN; CDR2 reads FVKESK. The CDR3 length is 14 residues. V dropped 4 bases and J dropped 14 bases, with 21 bases sitting between them. For the CDR3, the DNA is TGTGCCAGCAGCCCGGGTGGGAGGGGGATCTTCAAGTACTTC. It is translated as CASSPGGRGIFKYF.